The present TCR beta chain was sequenced within a study of cytomegalovirus exposure and HLA in healthy donors. This clone was picked up one time. The primer mix had 60 Vbeta and 13 Jbeta primers. Original processing notes: Unique TCR beta chains totaled 65 million to 95 million in a later count, with roughly 11 million of them shared. Assay used: immunoSEQ multiplex PCR; TCRdb lists only in-frame clones, some missing. The D gene and trimming were derived from the DNA, and the V and J assignments and clone size from that table. Here the sample spans 85,000 to 130,000 clones, approximately 78% being singletons. Per the germline V gene, CDR1 is MDHEN and CDR2 is SYDVKM. The CDR3 is made up of 16 amino acids.

The chain uses TRBV28 and TRBJ2-5; no firm D call. The closer fit of TRBJ2-7 to the DNA end suggests the J call may be wrong. The sequenced sample consisted of PBMCs. This TCR came from a middle-aged woman in good health and CMV-seronegative. This chain's CDR3 is CASSYQAYSTPYEQYF. In DNA, the CDR3 is TGTGCCAGCAGTTACCAGGCTTATTCAACCCCCTACGAGCAGTACTTC.